The sequence of this TCR beta chain was determined in a study of blood T cell repertoires in COVID-19. Measured with immunoSEQ multiplex PCR; TCRdb has only the in-frame clones, and not every one. Altogether some 320,000 clones are present, roughly 91% being singletons, with the ten largest covering 11%. V was pared by 3 bases and J by 1 base, with 10 bases between. The CDR3 is made up of 15 amino acids. CDR1 is LNHDA, CDR2 SQIVND, per germline (reference sequence). The sequenced sample consisted of peripheral blood. This rearrangement joins TRBV19 to TRBJ1-5, with a weak D call TRBD1 (6 bases). This receptor was taken from a woman aged 25 to 39 with COVID-19, enrolled during active disease. The CDR3 coding sequence is TGTGCCAGTAGTATTAGGGGGGGGAGCAATCAGCCCCAGCATTTT. As protein: CASSIRGGSNQPQHF.